The clone carrying this T cell receptor (beta chain) has only a few counts. Germline V lookup: CDR1 DFQATT, CDR2 SNEGSKA (reference sequence). With V trimmed by 6 bases and J by 5 bases, 7 bases remained unmatched. CDR3 length: 14 amino acids. In TCRdb, the 5' RACE reads were re-called with MiXCR into one record per CDR3 protein. The table shows 120,000 or so distinct CDR3 sequences, with approximately 15% occurring only once. This record belongs to a study of CD8 T cells in ankylosing spondylitis. Sequencing was carried out using blood, either unsorted or a sorted T cell fraction (not recorded which). The chain has TRBV20-1 and TRBJ1-3, with 10 bases fitting TRBD1. This sequence originates from a female donor with ankylosing spondylitis or in good health (not recorded which). CDR3 DNA: TGCAGTGCCCGGACAGGGGGAGTAAGAAACACCATATATTTT. This encodes CSARTGGVRNTIYF.